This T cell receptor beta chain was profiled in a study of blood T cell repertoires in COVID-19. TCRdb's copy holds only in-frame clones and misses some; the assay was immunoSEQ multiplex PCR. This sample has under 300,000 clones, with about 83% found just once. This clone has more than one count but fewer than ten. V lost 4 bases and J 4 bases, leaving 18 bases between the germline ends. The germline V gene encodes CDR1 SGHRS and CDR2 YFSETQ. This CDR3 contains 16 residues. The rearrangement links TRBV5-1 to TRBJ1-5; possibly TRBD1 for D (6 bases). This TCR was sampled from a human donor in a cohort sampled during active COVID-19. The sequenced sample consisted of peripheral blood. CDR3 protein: CASSPSPGTQNQPQHF. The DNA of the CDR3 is TGCGCCAGCAGCCCCTCCCCCGGGACACAAAATCAGCCCCAGCATTTT.